This TCR beta chain is drawn from a study of T-cell memory formation after mild COVID-19. Study conclusions and caveats: CM and EM subsets held most contracting CD4+ clones; EMRA held CD8+ ones.

One entry per CDR3 protein results from TCRdb running MiXCR on the 5' RACE reads. Of roughly 280,000 distinct CDR3 sequences listed, approximately 7.6% were seen once; the top ten hold under 25%. This clonotype came up a few times. Antigen unknown. Germline V gene lookup returns CDR1 ENHRY and CDR2 SYGVKD. This CDR3 has 19 residues. Trimming shortened V by 3 bases and J by 10 bases, and 28 bases separated the two germline ends. This TCR came from a man between 18 and 29 years old who had mild COVID-19 (a few samples of this study predate the infection). Cell type and time point are not known. The chain employs TRBV10-3 and TRBJ1-6; D gene unclear. Sequencing was carried out using PBMCs or a T cell subset sorted from them (not recorded which). In nucleotides, the CDR3 is TGTGCCATCAGTGAACCGAGTAATTGGGCAGCCCAAGCTGGCTCACCCCTCCACTTT. The encoded protein is CAISEPSNWAAQAGSPLHF.